The present T cell receptor beta chain was sequenced within a study of T cell responses to AZD1222 COVID-19 vaccine. V was pared by 6 bases and J by 1 base, with 15 bases between. CDR3 length: 16 residues. CDR1 LNHDA and CDR2 SQIVND come from the germline V gene (reference sequence). Clones were read by immunoSEQ multiplex PCR, and TCRdb kept only the in-frame ones, dropping some. Among approximately 150,000 clones listed, around 90% were seen once. The rearrangement links TRBV19 to TRBJ2-2; D is undetermined. The TCR comes from an adult in good health. Sequenced material: peripheral blood, taken on day 0 of AZD1222 vaccination. CDR3 DNA sequence: TGTGCCAGTAGGGACCTCGTGGCAGGGAACACCGGGGAGCTGTTTTTT. Translation: CASRDLVAGNTGELFF.